This TCR beta chain was profiled in a study of blood T cell repertoires in COVID-19. Whole-study context: Samples came from the United States, Italy and Spain, spanning acute and convalescent COVID-19.

Comment on this clone: Its ends do not fully match the called genes, so a read error is possible.

The CDR3 loop spans 14 amino acids. CDR1 is KGHSH, CDR2 LQKENI, per germline. Only in-frame clones appear in the TCRdb table, and some are missing; sequencing was by immunoSEQ multiplex PCR. The data show 270,000 or so clones, roughly 84% seen once. The chain joins TRBV18 to TRBJ1-1, with 7 bases aligning to TRBD1. Sample: peripheral blood. This sequence was found in a human donor in a cohort sampled during active COVID-19. CDR3 protein: CASSPQGLNTEAFF. The CDR3 DNA reads as TGTGCCAGCTCGCCACAGGGGTTGAACACTGAAGCTTTCTTT. Based on the CDR3 plus reference TRBV18 and TRBJ1-1, the full variable domain is NAGVMQNPRHLVRRRGQEARLRCSPMKGHSHVYWYRQLPEEGLKFMVYLQKENIIDESGMPKERFSAEFPKEGPSILRIQQVVRGDSAAYFCASSPQGLNTEAFFGQGTRLTVV.